These T cell receptor beta chains were read from a single sample in a study of monozygotic twins with cystic fibrosis. The method was immunoSEQ multiplex PCR; TCRdb's version includes in-frame clones alone and lacks a portion of them. The data contain about 29,000 clones, around four fifths of them singletons. Material: blood. The receptors come from a girl between 2 and 10 years old with cystic fibrosis. Both conserved end residues are part of each CDR3. Each record gives: J gene, D gene, clone size, V gene, CDR3 DNA, CDR3 protein. A D gene is named only where the DNA matches it firmly. Some rows mark clone size as missing; the rest say once, few, many or name a class of expanded clone.

TRBJ2-3 - - TRBV7-2 TGTGCCAGCAGCTTAGTGGCGAGCGATACGCAGTATTTT CASSLVASDTQYF
TRBJ2-1 - - TRBV6-1 TGTGCCAGCAGTGAATCAGGCTCCTCAGCCTACAATGAGCAGTTCTTC CASSESGSSAYNEQFF
TRBJ1-6 - - TRBV11-2 TGTGCCAGCAGCTTAGGGGCCGGGGTCAATTCACCCCTCCACTTT CASSLGAGVNSPLHF
TRBJ2-3 TRBD1 - TRBV27 TGTGCCAGCAGTTTCGGGACAGTAAGCACAGATACGCAGTATTTT CASSFGTVSTDTQYF
TRBJ2-3 TRBD2 - TRBV30 TGTGCCTGGAGTGTACCGTTAAACGGGAGGGCCCCCACAGATACGCAGTATTTT CAWSVPLNGRAPTDTQYF
TRBJ1-5 - - TRBV27 TGTGCCAAATTCCTGCGGGGAAGAAGGCGACAGCCCCAGCATTTT CAKFLRGRRRQPQHF
TRBJ2-1 - - TRBV29-1 TGCAGCGCAAAGGAGCCTTCGAGTGAGCAGTTCTTC CSAKEPSSEQFF
TRBJ1-1 TRBD1 once TRBV7-9 TGTGCCAGCAGCTCACCCCGGACAGGAAACACTGAAGCTTTCTTT CASSSPRTGNTEAFF
TRBJ1-5 - few TRBV2 TGTGCCAGCAGAGACCCCAATCAGCCCCAGCATTTT CASRDPNQPQHF
TRBJ2-3 - - TRBV28 - CASSFLESTDTQYF
TRBJ1-1 - - TRBV30 TGTGCCTGGCTCCCAGGGGTCACTGAAGCTTTCTTT CAWLPGVTEAFF
TRBJ2-3 - once TRBV30 TGTGCCTGGAGTGAAACTAGTTACACAGATACGCAGTATTTT CAWSETSYTDTQYF
TRBJ1-2 - - TRBV30 TGTGCCTGGACGGGGGGCATTTATGGCTACACCTTC CAWTGGIYGYTF
TRBJ1-2 - - TRBV28 TGTGCCAGCAGTTTAGGCGGCAGCCCCTATGGCTACACCTTC CASSLGGSPYGYTF
TRBJ1-2 TRBD1 - TRBV27 TGTGCCAGCAGTATGGACAGGGACGGCTATGGCTACACCTTC CASSMDRDGYGYTF
TRBJ1-3 - once TRBV28 TGTGCCAGCAGTTTCGCACGGGGCAAGGCGGACACCATATATTTT CASSFARGKADTIYF
TRBJ1-2 - - TRBV5-4 TGTGCCAGCAGCTTCCGCAACGGTTTCGGGACCTTC CASSFRNGFGTF
TRBJ2-7 - - TRBV6-5 TGTGCCAGCAGTTTAGGGTTGGCGGAGTGGAACTACGAGCAGTACTTC CASSLGLAEWNYEQYF
TRBJ1-5 - - TRBV13 TGTGCCAGCAGCCCAGGGGATCAGCCCCAGCATTTT CASSPGDQPQHF
TRBJ1-1 - - TRBV28 TGTGCCAGCAGTTATGGCAGAGGGAATACTGAAGCTTTCTTT CASSYGRGNTEAFF
TRBJ1-6 - - TRBV6-1 TGTGCCAGCAGCCCGGGTCCCCGAAATTCACCCCTCCACTTT CASSPGPRNSPLHF
TRBJ2-1 TRBD1 - TRBV11-3 TGTGCCAGCAGCTTAGATGGACAGGGAACCGACAATGAGCAGTTCTTC CASSLDGQGTDNEQFF
TRBJ1-4 - few TRBV2 TGTGCCAGCAGTGTGGGGACTGCCCGAAATGAAAAACTGTTTTTT CASSVGTARNEKLFF
TRBJ2-3 TRBD2 - TRBV6-1 TGTGCCAGCAGCCTAGCGGGAGGGCCAGATACGCAGTATTTT CASSLAGGPDTQYF
TRBJ1-3 - - TRBV7-8 TGTGCCAGCAGCTTAAGGACAGATGGAAACACCATATATTTT CASSLRTDGNTIYF